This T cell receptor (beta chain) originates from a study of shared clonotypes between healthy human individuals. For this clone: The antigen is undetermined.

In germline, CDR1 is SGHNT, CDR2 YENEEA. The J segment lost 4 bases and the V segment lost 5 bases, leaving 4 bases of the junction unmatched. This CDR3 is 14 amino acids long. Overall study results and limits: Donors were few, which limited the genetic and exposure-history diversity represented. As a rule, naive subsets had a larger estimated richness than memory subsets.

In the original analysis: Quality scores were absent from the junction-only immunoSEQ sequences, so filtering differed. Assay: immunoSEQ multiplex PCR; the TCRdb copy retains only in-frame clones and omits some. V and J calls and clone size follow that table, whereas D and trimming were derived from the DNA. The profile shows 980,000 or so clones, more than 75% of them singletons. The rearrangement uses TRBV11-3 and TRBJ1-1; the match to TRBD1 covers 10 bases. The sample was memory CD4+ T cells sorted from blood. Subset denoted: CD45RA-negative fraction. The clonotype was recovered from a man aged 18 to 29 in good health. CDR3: CASSEGQGSTEAFF. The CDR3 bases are TGTGCCAGCAGCGAGGGACAGGGGAGCACTGAAGCTTTCTTT. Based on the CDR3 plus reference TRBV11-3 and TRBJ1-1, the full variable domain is EAGVVQSPRYKIIEKKQPVAFWCNPISGHNTLYWYLQNLGQGPELLIRYENEEAVDDSQLPKDRFSAERLKGVDSTLKIQPAELGDSAVYLCASSEGQGSTEAFFGQGTRLTVV.